These 19 T cell receptor beta chains came from one sample sequenced in a study of tumor and adjacent non-tumor tissue in lung cancer. Three rounds of nested PCR, following a modified ARM-PCR protocol, produced the TCRbeta library. TCRdb processed the multiplex PCR reads anew with MiXCR; each CDR3 protein has one entry. The sample yields 70,000 to 95,000 distinct CDR3 sequences, over 65% seen once. No cell sorting was done before RNA was extracted from the tissue. Distant lung tissue was collected more than 3 cm away from the tumor edge. The sequencing input was distant non-tumor lung tissue. These receptors all stem from a man between 65 and 85 years old with non-small cell lung cancer.

This sequence joins TRBV11-2 and TRBJ2-3; the match to TRBD1 covers 10 bases. Looked up from germline, CDR1 is SGHAT and CDR2 is FQNNGV. This CDR3 is 15 amino acids long. V lost 6 bases to trimming and J lost 13 bases; unmatched junction nucleotides: 16. The CDR3 protein is CASRLGQGVADTEYF. The CDR3, as DNA: TGTGCCAGCAGACTCGGACAGGGGGTCGCAGATACAGAGTATTTT.

Note on this clonotype: A junction end diverges from the germline sequence, so it may reflect a read error. This chain connects TRBV29-1 to TRBJ1-1; D gene ambiguous. This CDR3 contains 15 residues. In germline, CDR1 is SQVTM, CDR2 ANQGSEA. The CDR3: CSVDTLQAANTESFF. The CDR3 coding sequence is TGCAGCGTCGACACCTTGCAGGCAGCAAACACTGAATCTTTCTTT.

In regard to this clonotype: A much larger clone is a single base away; this may be a read error. The chain combines TRBV5-1 with TRBJ2-2; perhaps D is TRBD1 or TRBD2 (5 bases each). The CDR3 covers 15 residues. Looked up from germline, CDR1 is SGHRS and CDR2 is YFSETQ. CDR3 region: CASSLTGSVAGALFF. The CDR3 coding sequence is TGCGCCAGCAGCTTAACGGGCTCAGTAGCCGGGGCGCTGTTTTTT.

Comments on this clonotype: A read error may produce the germline difference seen at one junction end. The chain has TRBV6-6 and TRBJ2-1, with D possibly matching TRBD1 (6 bases). Germline CDR1 is MNHNY and CDR2 is SVGAGI (reference sequence). The CDR3 has 13 amino acids. CDR3 loop: CASSSQGSGEHFF. The CDR3 nucleotides read TGTGCCAGTAGTTCACAGGGCTCGGGTGAGCACTTCTTC.

Details on this clonotype: The junction and the germline gene differ at one end; a read error may be behind it. The chain combines TRBV6-2 or TRBV6-3 with TRBJ1-1; D is perhaps TRBD1 (6 bases). From germline, CDR1 is MNHEY and CDR2 SVGEGT. The length of the CDR3 is 15 residues. As DNA, the CDR3 is TGTACCAGCCGACCCTTTGTGGGACAAAGAAGAGGAGCTATCTTT. It specifies CTSRPFVGQRRGAIF.

Note on this clonotype: A much larger clone lies a single base off, so this may be a read error. The rearrangement uses TRBV5-6 and TRBJ2-7, with 7 bases aligning to TRBD1. Germline CDR1 and CDR2: SGHDT and YYEEEE. CDR3 size: 16 residues. The junction had 15 bases not matched to a gene; V was cut back by 4 bases and J by 5 bases. The CDR3 loop is CASSTGAGWNLDEQYF. CDR3 in DNA: TGTGCCAGCAGCACAGGGGCAGGGTGGAACCTTGACGAGCAGTACTTC.

The V and J genes are TRBV11-1 and TRBJ1-6; D is ambiguous. The CDR3 totals 17 residues. CDR1 is SGHAT and CDR2 is FQDESV in the germline V gene (reference sequence). The CDR3 nucleotides are TGTGCAAGGAGTTCCAAACGCGGGTCAGGCTCCAATTCACCCCTCCACTTT. Amino acids: CARSSKRGSGSNSPLHF.

About this clonotype itself: At one boundary the junction diverges from the germline segment, which might be a read error. The rearrangement links TRBV10-2 to TRBJ2-7, with D maybe TRBD2 (7 bases). There are 15 residues in the CDR3. Germline-derived CDR1 and CDR2 are WSHSY and SAAADI. CDR3 residues: CASSERGDRRDEQYF. As DNA, the CDR3 is TGCGCCAGTAGTGAGCGGGGAGACAGGCGCGACGAGCAGTACTTC.

Remarks on this clonotype: A junction boundary mismatches the germline segment, possibly from a read error. The chain couples TRBV6-2 or TRBV6-3 to TRBJ2-1, with TRBD2 identical over 8 bases. This CDR3 is built from 14 residues. Germline V CDR1 and CDR2: MNHEY, SVGEGT. The DNA of the CDR3 is TGTACCAGCTCAGCGGGAGAGTCCTACAATGAACAGTTCTTC. This codes for CTSSAGESYNEQFF.

In the case of this clonotype: The CDR3 ends on some other residue instead of the conserved phenylalanine or tryptophan, so this is likely a read error. The DNA is omitted, as the CDR3 cannot be located on it reliably, and the CDR3 follows TCRdb's listing. The chain links TRBV30 to TRBJ1-2; the DNA was not used to check the table's D call, TRBD1. From its first to its last residue, the CDR3 has 11 amino acids. Germline values: CDR1 GTSNPN, CDR2 SVGIG (reference sequence). CDR3 amino acids: CTWGGLYGYTL.

In regard to this clonotype: The final CDR3 position lacks the conserved phenylalanine or tryptophan, pointing to a likely read error. The rearrangement uses TRBV29-1 and TRBJ2-1, with D unclear. Germline loops: CDR1 SQVTM, CDR2 ANQGSEA. The CDR3 sequence is 10 residues long. V was clipped by 7 bases and J by 8 bases, with 9 bases between them. CDR3 residues: CSGGGHEQFI. The CDR3 DNA sequence: TGCAGCGGTGGCGGTCATGAGCAGTTCATC.

Concerning this clonotype: An end of the junction differs from the germline gene, which may be a read error. The gene calls are TRBV29-1 and TRBJ1-6, with 10 bases aligning to TRBD1. Germline V gives CDR1 SQVTM, CDR2 ANQGSEA. The CDR3 runs 13 residues. The CDR3 nucleotides read TGCAGCGGCGGGACAGGGGATAATTCACTCCTCCAGTTT. Translating gives CSGGTGDNSLLQF. Filled out from reference TRBV29-1 and TRBJ1-6, the complete variable domain reads SAVISQKPSRDICQRGTSLTIQCQVDSQVTMMFWYRQQPGQSLTLIATANQGSEATYESGFVIDKFPISRPNLTFSTLTVSNMSPEDSSIYLCSGGTGDNSLLQFGNGTRLTVT.

The CDR3 sequence is CSVSLAGGPHEQYF. Here the CDR3 DNA reads TGCAGTGTTAGTCTAGCGGGAGGACCTCACGAGCAGTACTTC. The rearrangement uses TRBV20-1 and TRBJ2-7; 11 bases agree with TRBD2. The CDR3 loop spans 14 amino acids. V gave up 7 bases and J gave up 5 bases; unmatched junction bases: 10. Germline V gene sequence: CDR1 DFQATT, CDR2 SNEGSKA (reference sequence).

This clonotype came up a few times. This may be a read error: a much more frequent sequence differs by one nucleotide. The chain has TRBV6-1 and TRBJ2-1; D is perhaps TRBD2 (5 bases). The CDR3 length is 16 residues. CDR1 is MNHNS, CDR2 SASEGT, per germline. The CDR3 region has the DNA TGTGCCAACAGTGAATATCAAAGGACTTTCTACAATGAGCAGTTCTTC. Protein product: CANSEYQRTFYNEQFF.

For this clonotype: The junction and the germline gene differ at one end; a read error may be behind it. The chain uses TRBV12-3 or TRBV12-4 and TRBJ2-3, with TRBD2 matching over 10 bases. CDR3 length equals 16 residues. The CDR3 nucleotides read TGTGCCAGCAGTACGGGACTAGCGCCCTACACAGATACGCTGTATTTT. Its protein product is CASSTGLAPYTDTLYF.

J is TRBJ1-6 and V is TRBV5-1, with unresolved D. V dropped 7 bases and J dropped 8 bases, with 16 bases sitting between them. Germline-derived CDR1 and CDR2 are SGHRS and YFSETQ. CDR3 length: 14 residues. CDR3 sequence: CASAFGLSDSPLHF. CDR3 in DNA: TGCGCCAGCGCCTTCGGACTGTCAGATTCACCCCTCCACTTT.

This clonotype came up a few times. With a much larger clone just one base away, this may be a read error. The V gene is TRBV4-1, the J gene TRBJ1-5; no clear D gene. CDR1 and CDR2 from the germline V gene are MGHRA and YSYEKL. The CDR3 loop spans 15 amino acids. The DNA for the CDR3 is TGCGCCAGCAGCCAAGGAGGTTTGGGTAGTCAGCCCCAGCGTTTT. It encodes CASSQGGLGSQPQRF.

This clonotype was seen a single time. One junction end disagrees with the germline gene, perhaps due to a read error. The V and J genes are TRBV11-2 and TRBJ1-1, with D tentatively TRBD1 (6 bases). The CDR3 runs 13 residues. CDR1 is SGHAT, CDR2 FQNNGV, per germline. DNA of the CDR3: TGTGACAGCAACCTAGGGACATCCCATAAACCTTTCTTT. Translated, it gives CDSNLGTSHKPFF.

About this clonotype: Here the CDR3 omits its conserved ending phenylalanine or tryptophan, so a read error is the likely source. The chain links TRBV12-3 or TRBV12-4 to TRBJ2-3; D may correspond to TRBD1 or TRBD2 (5 bases each). This CDR3 has 14 residues. The ends were cut back, 10 bases at V and 1 base at J, with 15 bases in the middle. CDR3 DNA sequence: TGTGCCAACAGGAGCGGTGGGGGCACAGATACGCAGTATATT. It specifies CANRSGGGTDTQYI.